The entry below gives a single TCR beta chain sequence along with its context. No cognate antigen has been identified for it. Base-call qualities are not available, and no considerably larger clone is one nucleotide away. The sample is drawn from a study of T-cell memory formation after mild COVID-19 (dated by TCRdb to 2020 to 2022). Study-wide context: Most TCR sequence clusters were specific to one of the two donors. In a couple of donors, T-cell clones that expanded and contracted after mild COVID-19 were followed by sequencing TCRalpha and TCRbeta repertoires longitudinally. Two young, previously healthy adult volunteers, one female and one male, were included in the cohort.

PBMCs were isolated by Ficoll-Paque density gradient centrifugation. The germline V gene encodes CDR1 GTSNPN and CDR2 SVGIG (reference sequence). The CDR3 starts with the cysteine, ends with the phenylalanine, and has 14 residues. The DNA shown is the 42-base CDR3, in frame from base 1. For this chain, trimming is 1 base at the V end and 2 bases at the J end, and the number of junction bases without a gene match is 5. What the research found in general, with its limitations: Contracting CD4+ clones turned up mainly in the CM and EM memory subsets, whereas EMRA was where CD8+ clones were enriched. The second-wave clones that peaked on day 37 were not confirmed to be SARS-CoV-2 specific. Some responding clones were detected in pre-infection memory, which suggested that pre-existing cross-reactive memory T cells had joined the SARS-CoV-2 response. From day 15 to 85, contracting clones showed balanced CD4/CD8 phenotypes, whereas a second wave of clones that expanded from day 15 to 37 leaned towards CD4+. Only a couple of mild cases were covered in the study, and larger cohorts including severe cases with pre-infection samples were considered necessary.

For sequencing, an Illumina NovaSeq 6000 was employed. TCRalpha and TCRbeta cDNA libraries were built by 5'RACE with constant-segment primers, adding sample barcodes and unique molecular identifiers. RNA was extracted from every sample with Trizol reagent. Amplification of the libraries took two PCR steps, and the second step added a second sample barcode plus Illumina TruSeq adapters. Sequencing of the libraries was done on an Illumina NovaSeq, producing 2 x 150 bp paired-end reads. Turning to the authors' computational methods: Reads were demultiplexed and collapsed into UMI-guided consensus sequences with migec v1.2.7. With mixcr v2.1.11, UMI consensuses were aligned to TRA and TRB V and J templates and assembled into clonotypes. A clonotype was counted as expanded or contracted only when both edgeR and NoisET called the clonotype significant, with the noise models trained on biological replicates. edgeR calls used a false discovery rate-adjusted p below 0.01 and a log2 fold-change threshold of 1. As an exploratory analysis of dynamics, max-normalized trajectories of the 1000 most abundant clonotypes were examined by PCA with hierarchical clustering. The CD4 or CD8 phenotype of responding clones was assigned using the separately sequenced CD4+ and CD8+ repertoires. TCRdb reprocessed the public reads (quality trimming at Q25 with fastp, clone calling with MiXCR) and kept in-frame beta chains. All rows with the same CDR3 protein become a single entry with the most common DNA and genes. TCRdb's processing, not the authors', yielded these V and J calls. The sample yields under 650,000 distinct CDR3 sequences; roughly 18% were counted once. The ten largest clones capture around 11% of the sample.

The sequence is built from TRBV30 and TRBJ2-7; 7 junctional bases match TRBD1. The TCR comes from an adult woman who had mild COVID-19 (a few samples of this study predate the infection). The sample titles of this study are shuffled in the database, so cell type and time point are left out; the donor was told from shared clones. What was sequenced was PBMCs or a T cell subset sorted from them (not recorded which). The bases read TGTGCCTGGAGTGCGGGACAGAGTACCTACGAGCAGTACTTC. This translates into CAWSAGQSTYEQYF.